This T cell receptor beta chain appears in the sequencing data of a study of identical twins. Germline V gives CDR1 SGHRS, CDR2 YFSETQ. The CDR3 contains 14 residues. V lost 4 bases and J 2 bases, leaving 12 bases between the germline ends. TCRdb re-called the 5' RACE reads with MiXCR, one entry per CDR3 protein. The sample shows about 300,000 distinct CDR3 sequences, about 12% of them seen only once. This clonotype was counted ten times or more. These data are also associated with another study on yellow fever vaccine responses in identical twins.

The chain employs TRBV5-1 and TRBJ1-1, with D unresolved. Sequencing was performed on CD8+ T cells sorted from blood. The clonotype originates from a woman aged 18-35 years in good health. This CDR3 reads CASSADGFNTEAFF. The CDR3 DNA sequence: TGCGCCAGCAGCGCGGACGGATTTAACACTGAAGCTTTCTTT.